This TCR beta chain is from a study of blood T cell repertoires in COVID-19. The wider study: Sample material is recorded as cDNA or gDNA derived from T cells, B-cell-depleted T cells, or PBMCs.

CDR3 size: 18 residues. Per germline, CDR1 SEHNR and CDR2 FQNEAQ (reference sequence). After removal of 4 bases from V and 4 bases from J, the junction contained 14 bases not matched to a gene. Assay: immunoSEQ multiplex PCR; the TCRdb copy retains only in-frame clones and omits some. The table records 60,000 or so clones, 75% to 80% of them present only once. The sample taken for sequencing was peripheral blood. This chain links TRBV7-9 with TRBJ2-3; 10 nucleotides line up with TRBD2. This TCR was sampled from a human donor in a cohort sampled during active COVID-19. CDR3 region: CASSSWGGSGRGADTQYF. The DNA for the CDR3 is TGTGCCAGCAGCTCCTGGGGCGGGAGCGGGAGGGGGGCAGATACGCAGTATTTT.